The next 2 T cell receptor delta chains were all read from a single sample in a study of γδ T cells in repeated Plasmodium falciparum infection. Flow sorting of PBMC yielded separate Vgamma9/Vdelta2+ and Vdelta2-negative gammadelta T cell populations for bulk repertoire analysis. TCRdb reanalyzed the multiplex PCR reads using CATT. The sample lists over 55,000 delta-chain clones; approximately 1.5% were seen once. The sequenced material came from gamma-delta T cells from blood. These receptors all stem from a pool of human donors (malaria-infected and uninfected, not separated).

This clone has a handful of counts. The TCRdb protein comes from a much larger clone and disagrees with this DNA's translation at residue 18, likely due to a read error; the protein given here is derived from the DNA. The gene calls are TRDV2 and TRDJ2; D is ambiguous. In germline, CDR1 is GEAIGNYY, CDR2 EKD. The length of the CDR3 is 20 residues. CDR3 sequence (DNA): TGTGCCTGTGACACCGTGTTCCAGGGTGAAGGCGGTACGACAACAGCACAACCCTTCTTT. It encodes CACDTVFQGEGGTTTAQPFF.

This clone was detected a few times. TCRdb assigns this DNA the protein of a much larger clone, which departs from its translation at residue 3; this likely reflects a read error, and the protein shown comes from translating the DNA. The chain uses TRDV1 and TRDJ1, with D possibly matching TRDD3 (7 bases). This CDR3 region has 17 residues. The germline gives CDR1 TSWWSYY, CDR2 QGS. CDR3 nucleotide sequence: TGTGCTCCTGGGGAAACGTCCTACTGGGGATCCACCGATAAACTCATCTTT. Protein sequence: CAPGETSYWGSTDKLIF.